This T cell receptor beta chain appears in the sequencing data of a study of cytomegalovirus exposure and HLA in healthy donors. The study ran its PCR with 60 Vbeta and 13 Jbeta primers. Profiling relied on immunoSEQ multiplex PCR, and the TCRdb table lists in-frame clones only, not all of them. Among around 130,000 clones, about three quarters were seen once, and the ten largest hold 1.5% to 2%. Study results and caveats: Analysis performed later found under 20,000 TCR beta sequences associated with HLA alleles at 0.05 false discovery rate. There were a few CMV-associated chains whose specificity for CMV antigens was confirmed in vitro.

This CDR3 has 15 amino acids. CDR1 SGHRS and CDR2 YFSETQ come from the germline V gene. The junction had 4 bases not matched to a gene; V was cut back by 4 bases and J by 3 bases. To note about this clone: Antigen unknown.

This chain connects TRBV5-1 to TRBJ2-1, with 10 bases that match TRBD2. The source is a man in his forties in good health and CMV-seronegative. What was sequenced was PBMCs. The CDR3 loop is CASSASGSRYNEQFF. The DNA of the CDR3 is TGCGCCAGCAGCGCTAGCGGGAGCCGCTACAATGAGCAGTTCTTC.